These 6 T cell receptor beta chains originate from one sample sequenced in a study of shared clonotypes between healthy human individuals. Sequencing was performed with immunoSEQ multiplex PCR; in TCRdb, only in-frame clones are kept and a portion is missing. Of over 2 million clones listed, 85% to 95% are singletons. Sequenced: naive CD4+ T cells sorted from blood. Subset meaning: CD45RA+ positively selected. The receptor set was obtained from a man younger than 35 in good health.

The chain employs TRBV30 and TRBJ2-7; 8 nucleotides match TRBD1. CDR1 is GTSNPN, CDR2 SVGIG, per germline (reference sequence). This CDR3 is built from 15 residues. J was trimmed by 4 bases and V by 2 bases; bases with no gene match: 10. The CDR3 sequence: CAWSYNQGAPYEQYF. The DNA for the CDR3 is TGTGCCTGGAGTTACAACCAGGGGGCCCCTTACGAGCAGTACTTC.

J is TRBJ1-5 and V is TRBV30, with D hard to call. V lost 5 bases to trimming and J lost 6 bases, with 17 bases between them. This CDR3 has 14 amino acids. Germline assignment: CDR1 GTSNPN and CDR2 SVGIG (reference sequence). CDR3: CAWGVSGAGQPQHF. DNA for the CDR3: TGTGCCTGGGGCGTATCAGGTGCGGGTCAGCCCCAGCATTTT.

The rearrangement links TRBV5-4 to TRBJ2-2; TRBD2 might be the D (6 bases). V lost 3 bases, J lost 4 bases, and 13 bases lay in between. The CDR3 has 15 residues. From germline, CDR1 is SGHNT and CDR2 YYREEE (reference sequence). The DNA for the CDR3 is TGTGCCAGCAGCTCGGGCACTAGCCCCACCGGGGAGCTGTTTTTT. Protein: CASSSGTSPTGELFF.

The rearrangement links TRBV21-1 to TRBJ2-7; the table names TRBD1, a call not compared with the DNA. TRBV21-1 is given as a pseudogene. The CDR3 has 15 amino acids. CDR3 sequence: CASSSTGSFFDEQYF. For the CDR3, the DNA is TGTGCCAGCAGCAGTACAGGGTCCTTCTTCGACGAGCAGTACTTC.

The chain recombines TRBV2 with TRBJ2-1; D is unresolved. Trimming removed 2 bases from V and 6 bases from J, with 14 bases in between. The length of the CDR3 is 15 residues. CDR1 is SNHLY and CDR2 is FYNNEI in the germline V gene. The CDR3 DNA follows: TGTGCCAGCAGTGAAAAGCGCCTAAACGGCAATGAGCAGTTCTTC. Amino acids: CASSEKRLNGNEQFF. Using reference TRBV2 and TRBJ2-1 for the parts outside the CDR3, the full variable domain is EPEVTQTPSHQVTQMGQEVILRCVPISNHLYFYWYRQILGQKVEFLVSFYNNEISEKSEIFDDQFSVERPDGSNFTLKIRSTKLEDSAMYFCASSEKRLNGNEQFFGPGTRLTVL.

The CDR3 loop is CASSPDSNQPQHF. In nucleotides, the CDR3 is TGTGCCAGCAGCCCCGATAGCAATCAGCCCCAGCATTTT. The rearrangement uses TRBV7-8 and TRBJ1-5; D ambiguous. The V end was cut by 5 bases, the J end by 0 bases, with 5 bases between. Germline CDR1 is SGHVS and CDR2 is FQNEAQ. This CDR3 region has 13 residues.